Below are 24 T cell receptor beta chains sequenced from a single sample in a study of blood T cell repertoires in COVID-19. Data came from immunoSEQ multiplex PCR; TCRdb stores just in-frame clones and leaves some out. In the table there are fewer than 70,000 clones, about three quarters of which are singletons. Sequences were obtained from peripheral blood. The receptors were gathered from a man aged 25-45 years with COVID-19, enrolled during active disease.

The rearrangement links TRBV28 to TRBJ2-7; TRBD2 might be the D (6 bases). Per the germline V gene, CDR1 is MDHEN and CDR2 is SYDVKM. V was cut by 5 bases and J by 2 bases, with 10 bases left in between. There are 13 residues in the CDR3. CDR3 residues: CASSAGSAYEQYF. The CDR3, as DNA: TGTGCCAGCAGTGCGGGGTCAGCCTACGAGCAGTACTTC.

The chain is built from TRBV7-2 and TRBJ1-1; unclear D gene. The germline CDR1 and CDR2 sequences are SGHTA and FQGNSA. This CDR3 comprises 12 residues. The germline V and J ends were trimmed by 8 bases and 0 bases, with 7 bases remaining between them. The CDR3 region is CASGQMNTEAFF. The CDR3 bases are TGTGCCAGCGGGCAGATGAACACTGAAGCTTTCTTT. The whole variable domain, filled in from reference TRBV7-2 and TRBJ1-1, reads GAGVSQSPSNKVTEKGKDVELRCDPISGHTALYWYRQSLGQGLEFLIYFQGNSAPDKSGLPSDRFSAERTGGSVSTLTIQRTQQEDSAVYLCASGQMNTEAFFGQGTRLTVV.

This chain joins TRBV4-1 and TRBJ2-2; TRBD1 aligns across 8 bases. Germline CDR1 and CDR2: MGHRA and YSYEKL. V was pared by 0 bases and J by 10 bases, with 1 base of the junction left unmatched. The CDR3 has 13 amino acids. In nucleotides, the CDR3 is TGCGCCAGCAGCCAAGACAGGGGGCCGGAGCTGTTTTTT. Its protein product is CASSQDRGPELFF.

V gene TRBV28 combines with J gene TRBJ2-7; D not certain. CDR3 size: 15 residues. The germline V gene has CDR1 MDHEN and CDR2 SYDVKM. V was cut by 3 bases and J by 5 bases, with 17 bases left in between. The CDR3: CASSFQRSLGHEQYF. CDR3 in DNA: TGTGCCAGCAGTTTCCAAAGGTCACTGGGCCACGAGCAGTACTTC.

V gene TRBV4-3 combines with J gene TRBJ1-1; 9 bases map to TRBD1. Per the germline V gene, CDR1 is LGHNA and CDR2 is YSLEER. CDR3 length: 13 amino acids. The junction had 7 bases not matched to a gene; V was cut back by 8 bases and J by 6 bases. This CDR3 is CASGTGTTPEAFF. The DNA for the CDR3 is TGCGCCAGCGGGACAGGGACAACCCCTGAAGCTTTCTTT.

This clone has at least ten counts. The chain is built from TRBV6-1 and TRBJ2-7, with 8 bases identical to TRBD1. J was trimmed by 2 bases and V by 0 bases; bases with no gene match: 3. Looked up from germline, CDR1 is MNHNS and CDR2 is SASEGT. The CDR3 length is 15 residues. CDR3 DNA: TGTGCCAGCAGTGAAGCCCTGACAGGGGCCTACGAGCAGTACTTC. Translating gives CASSEALTGAYEQYF.

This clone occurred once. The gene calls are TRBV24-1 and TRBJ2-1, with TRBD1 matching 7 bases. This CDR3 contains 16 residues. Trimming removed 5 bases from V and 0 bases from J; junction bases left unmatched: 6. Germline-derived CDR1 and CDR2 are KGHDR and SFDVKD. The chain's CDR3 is CATSGETGRSYNEQFF. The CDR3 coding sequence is TGTGCCACCAGTGGGGAGACAGGGCGCTCCTACAATGAGCAGTTCTTC.

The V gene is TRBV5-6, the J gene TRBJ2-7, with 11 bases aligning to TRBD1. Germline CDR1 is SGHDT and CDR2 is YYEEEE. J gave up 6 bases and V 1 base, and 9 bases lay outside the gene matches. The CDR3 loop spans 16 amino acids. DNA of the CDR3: TGTGCCAGCAGCTTGAACGGACAGGGGGCGCGGATCGAGCAGTACTTC. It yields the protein CASSLNGQGARIEQYF.

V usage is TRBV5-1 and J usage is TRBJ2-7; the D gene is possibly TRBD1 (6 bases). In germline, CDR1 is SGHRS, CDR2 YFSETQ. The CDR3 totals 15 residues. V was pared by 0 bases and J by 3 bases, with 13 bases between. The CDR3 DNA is TGCGCCAGCAGCTTGGTCGTAAGGACAGTCTACGAGCAGTACTTC. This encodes CASSLVVRTVYEQYF.

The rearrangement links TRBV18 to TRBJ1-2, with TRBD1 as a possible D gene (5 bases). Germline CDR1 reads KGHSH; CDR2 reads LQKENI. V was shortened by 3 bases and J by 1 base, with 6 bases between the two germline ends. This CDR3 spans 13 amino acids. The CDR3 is CASSPDSNYGYTF. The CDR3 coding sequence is TGTGCCAGCTCACCCGACAGTAACTATGGCTACACCTTC.

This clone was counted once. As DNA, the CDR3 is TGCGCCAGCAGCCAAGCCCCCGGGACTCTTGCCAATGAGCAGTTCTTC. Translated, it gives CASSQAPGTLANEQFF. This rearrangement joins TRBV4-3 to TRBJ2-1, with D perhaps matching TRBD2 (6 bases). The CDR3 totals 16 residues. CDR1 is LGHNA and CDR2 is YSLEER in the germline V gene. The V gene lost 1 base and the J gene lost 6 bases, with 16 bases spanning the gap.

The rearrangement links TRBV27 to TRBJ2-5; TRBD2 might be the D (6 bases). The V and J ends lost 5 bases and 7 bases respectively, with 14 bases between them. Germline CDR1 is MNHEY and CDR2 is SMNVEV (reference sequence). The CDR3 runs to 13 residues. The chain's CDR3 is CASSPRPEGTQYF. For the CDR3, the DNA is TGTGCCAGCAGTCCCCGACCGGAGGGGACCCAGTACTTC.

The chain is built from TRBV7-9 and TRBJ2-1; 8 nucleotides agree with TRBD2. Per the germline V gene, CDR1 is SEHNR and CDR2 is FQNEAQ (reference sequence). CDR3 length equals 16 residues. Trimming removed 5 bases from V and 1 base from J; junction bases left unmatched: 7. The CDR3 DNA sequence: TGTGCCAGCAGCAAGCTCGCTAGCGGGTCCTACAATGAGCAGTTCTTC. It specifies CASSKLASGSYNEQFF.

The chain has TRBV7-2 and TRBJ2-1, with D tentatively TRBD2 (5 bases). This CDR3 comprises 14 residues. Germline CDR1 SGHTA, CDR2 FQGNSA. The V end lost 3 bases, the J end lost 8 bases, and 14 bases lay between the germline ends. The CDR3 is CASSFPSHGDEQFF. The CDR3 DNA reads TGTGCCAGCAGCTTCCCTAGCCACGGAGATGAGCAGTTCTTC. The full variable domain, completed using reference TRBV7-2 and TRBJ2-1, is GAGVSQSPSNKVTEKGKDVELRCDPISGHTALYWYRQSLGQGLEFLIYFQGNSAPDKSGLPSDRFSAERTGGSVSTLTIQRTQQEDSAVYLCASSFPSHGDEQFFGPGTRLTVL.

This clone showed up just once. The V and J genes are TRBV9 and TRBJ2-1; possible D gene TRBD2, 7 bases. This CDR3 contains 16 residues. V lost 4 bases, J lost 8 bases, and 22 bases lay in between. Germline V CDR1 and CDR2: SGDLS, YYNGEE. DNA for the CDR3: TGTGCCAGCAGCCGAGCTTGGGGAGGGGGTGGTGATGAGCAGTTCTTC. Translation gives CASSRAWGGGGDEQFF.

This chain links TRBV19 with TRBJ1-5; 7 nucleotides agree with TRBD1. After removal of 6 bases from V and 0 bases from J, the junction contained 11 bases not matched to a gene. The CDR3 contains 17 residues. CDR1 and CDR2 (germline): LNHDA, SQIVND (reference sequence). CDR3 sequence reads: CASSILEPGGSNQPQHF. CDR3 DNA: TGTGCCAGTAGCATCCTCGAACCAGGGGGTAGCAATCAGCCCCAGCATTTT.

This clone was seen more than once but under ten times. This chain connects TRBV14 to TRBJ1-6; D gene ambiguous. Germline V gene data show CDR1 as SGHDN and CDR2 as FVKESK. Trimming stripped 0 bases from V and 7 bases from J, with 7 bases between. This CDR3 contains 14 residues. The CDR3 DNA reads TGTGCCAGCAGCCAAGATCTGAGGAATTCACCCCTCCACTTT. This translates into CASSQDLRNSPLHF.

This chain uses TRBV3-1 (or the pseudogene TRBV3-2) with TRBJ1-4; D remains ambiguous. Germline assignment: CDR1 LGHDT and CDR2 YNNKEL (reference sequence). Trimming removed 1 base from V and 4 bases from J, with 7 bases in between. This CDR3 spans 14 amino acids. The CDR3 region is CASSQVSLNEKLFF. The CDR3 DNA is TGTGCCAGCAGCCAAGTGAGCCTTAATGAAAAACTGTTTTTT.

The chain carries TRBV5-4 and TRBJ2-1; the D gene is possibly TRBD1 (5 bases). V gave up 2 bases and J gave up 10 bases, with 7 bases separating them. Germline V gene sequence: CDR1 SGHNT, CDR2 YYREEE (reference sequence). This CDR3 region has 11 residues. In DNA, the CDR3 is TGTGCCAGCAGCTTTCAGGGAGAGCAGTTCTTC. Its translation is CASSFQGEQFF.

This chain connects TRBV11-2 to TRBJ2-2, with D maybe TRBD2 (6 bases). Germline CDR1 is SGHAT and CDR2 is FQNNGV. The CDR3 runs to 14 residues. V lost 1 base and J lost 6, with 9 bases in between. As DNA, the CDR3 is TGTGCCAGCAGCTTAGTCGCGGGACCCGGGGAGCTGTTTTTT. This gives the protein CASSLVAGPGELFF.

CDR3 sequence: CASSSVEGGGYTF. The CDR3 DNA reads TGTGCCAGCAGCTCCGTTGAGGGAGGTGGCTACACCTTC. The rearrangement joins TRBV5-6 to TRBJ1-2; D is unresolved. Trimming removed 3 bases from V and 7 bases from J, with 13 bases in between. CDR1 is SGHDT and CDR2 is YYEEEE in the germline V gene. The CDR3 consists of 13 residues. Full variable domain (missing parts from reference TRBV5-6 and TRBJ1-2): DAGVTQSPTHLIKTRGQQVTLRCSPKSGHDTVSWYQQALGQGPQFIFQYYEEEERQRGNFPDRFSGHQFPNYSSELNVNALLLGDSALYLCASSSVEGGGYTFGSGTRLTVV.

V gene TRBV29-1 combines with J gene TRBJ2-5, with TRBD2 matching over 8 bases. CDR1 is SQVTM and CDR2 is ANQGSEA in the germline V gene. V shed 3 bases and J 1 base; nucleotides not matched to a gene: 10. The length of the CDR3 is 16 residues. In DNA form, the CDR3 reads TGCAGCGTTGACGGCGGGAGGAGGGGACGCCAAGAGACCCAGTACTTC. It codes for CSVDGGRRGRQETQYF.

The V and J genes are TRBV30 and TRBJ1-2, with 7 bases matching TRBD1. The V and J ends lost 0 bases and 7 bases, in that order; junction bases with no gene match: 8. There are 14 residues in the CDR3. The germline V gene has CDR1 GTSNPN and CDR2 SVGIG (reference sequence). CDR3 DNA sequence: TGTGCCTGGAGTGTAAGCAGGGGGATTGCTGGCTACACCTTC. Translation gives CAWSVSRGIAGYTF.

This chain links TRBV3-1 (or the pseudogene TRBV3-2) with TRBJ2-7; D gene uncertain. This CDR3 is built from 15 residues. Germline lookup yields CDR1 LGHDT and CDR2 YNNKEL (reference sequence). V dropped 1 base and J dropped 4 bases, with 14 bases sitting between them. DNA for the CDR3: TGTGCCAGCAGCCAAGGCGTGAGCCCCCTTTACGAGCAGTACTTC. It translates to CASSQGVSPLYEQYF.